This T cell receptor (beta chain) is from a study of somatic mutations in cytotoxic T cells in rheumatoid arthritis. The data were produced by immunoSEQ multiplex PCR, yet TCRdb's version contains in-frame clones alone and is incomplete. The sample lists 27,000 or so clones, about 87% occurring once. The clonotype was recovered from an adult with rheumatoid arthritis. Sample: CD8+ T cells sorted from blood.

CDR3 protein: CASSVGQTNTGELFF. In nucleotides, the CDR3 is TGTGCCAGCAGCGTAGGACAGACCAACACCGGGGAGCTGTTTTTT. The chain carries TRBV9 and TRBJ2-2, with D perhaps matching TRBD1 (5 bases). The CDR3 has 15 residues. Trimming removed 0 bases from V and 2 bases from J, with 8 bases in between. Germline V gene lookup returns CDR1 SGDLS and CDR2 YYNGEE.